What follows are 9 T cell receptor beta chains derived from one specimen sequenced in a study of T cell responses to AZD1222 COVID-19 vaccine. Repertoires were generated with immunoSEQ multiplex PCR, while TCRdb's copy carries only in-frame clones and drops some. Here the sample spans about 63,000 clones, 85% being singletons. The sample was peripheral blood, taken on day 0 of AZD1222 vaccination. The source of these receptors is an adult in good health.

This chain links TRBV3-1 (or the pseudogene TRBV3-2) with TRBJ1-2; tentative D call: TRBD1 (5 bases). The CDR3 runs 14 residues. Between the trimmed V and J ends, which lost 0 bases and 4 bases, there was a span of 9 bases. Germline V gives CDR1 LGHDT, CDR2 YNNKEL (reference sequence). CDR3 sequence: CASSQDQGTYGYTF. DNA of the CDR3: TGTGCCAGCAGCCAAGATCAAGGGACCTATGGCTACACCTTC.

This chain uses TRBV7-2 with TRBJ2-5; TRBD1 might be the D (6 bases). Germline CDR1 is SGHTA and CDR2 is FQGNSA. The CDR3 contains 17 residues. V was clipped by 3 bases and J by 7 bases, with 24 bases between them. In nucleotides, the CDR3 is TGTGCCAGCAGCTTCCCCCACAGCGGCCTAAAAGGGGGGACCCAGTACTTC. The encoded protein is CASSFPHSGLKGGTQYF. Full variable domain (rest looked up from reference TRBV7-2 and TRBJ2-5): GAGVSQSPSNKVTEKGKDVELRCDPISGHTALYWYRQSLGQGLEFLIYFQGNSAPDKSGLPSDRFSAERTGGSVSTLTIQRTQQEDSAVYLCASSFPHSGLKGGTQYFGPGTRLLVL.

The chain recombines TRBV7-9 with TRBJ1-5; 9 positions match TRBD1. The V gene's germline CDR1 is SEHNR and CDR2 FQNEAQ (reference sequence). This CDR3 comprises 15 residues. V was pared by 6 bases and J by 5 bases, with 8 bases of the junction left unmatched. This CDR3 reads CASSPWGQGYQPQHF. The CDR3 bases are TGTGCCAGCAGTCCTTGGGGACAGGGTTATCAGCCCCAGCATTTT.

Concerning this clone itself: The identical CDR3 is also encoded by other nucleotide sequences in the sample. The chain carries TRBV27 and TRBJ1-5; D possibly corresponds to TRBD1 (6 bases). The V end was cut by 5 bases, the J end by 4 bases, with 9 bases between. Germline V CDR1 and CDR2: MNHEY, SMNVEV (reference sequence). There are 13 residues in the CDR3. This CDR3 reads CASSLRGNQPQHF. For the CDR3, the DNA is TGTGCCAGCAGTCTGAGGGGGAATCAGCCCCAGCATTTT.

The V gene is TRBV5-1, the J gene TRBJ1-1; D not certain. The CDR3 spans 14 residues. V lost 4 bases, J lost 1 base, and 11 bases lay in between. Germline V gives CDR1 SGHRS, CDR2 YFSETQ. CDR3 bases: TGCGCCAGCAGCCCAATCGACTGGAACACTGAAGCTTTCTTT. Translating gives CASSPIDWNTEAFF.

This clone was recorded only once. The chain is built from TRBV7-6 and TRBJ1-3, with D hard to call. The CDR3 is 16 residues long. Looked up from germline, CDR1 is SGHVS and CDR2 is FNYEAQ. The V end was cut by 5 bases, the J end by 0 bases, with 14 bases between. In nucleotides, the CDR3 is TGTGCCAGCAGCGTCAGCGCGGCCGTCTCTGGAAACACCATATATTTT. Residues: CASSVSAAVSGNTIYF.

This CDR3 is CASSTWATPAGELFF. CDR3 nucleotide sequence: TGTGCCAGCAGCACCTGGGCTACCCCCGCCGGGGAGCTGTTTTTT. The chain is built from TRBV2 and TRBJ2-2; D is unclear. CDR1 and CDR2 (germline): SNHLY, FYNNEI. V was cut by 6 bases and J by 6 bases, with 17 bases left in between. This CDR3 spans 15 amino acids. The whole variable domain, remainder taken from reference TRBV2 and TRBJ2-2, is EPEVTQTPSHQVTQMGQEVILRCVPISNHLYFYWYRQILGQKVEFLVSFYNNEISEKSEIFDDQFSVERPDGSNFTLKIRSTKLEDSAMYFCASSTWATPAGELFFGEGSRLTVL.

The rearrangement uses TRBV6-5 and TRBJ2-7; D gene ambiguous. Germline V gives CDR1 MNHEY, CDR2 SVGAGI. V lost 2 bases and J 4 bases, leaving 3 bases between the germline ends. The CDR3 spans 11 residues. DNA for the CDR3: TGTGCCAGCAGTTACAGATACGAGCAGTACTTC. This codes for CASSYRYEQYF.

This chain joins TRBV6-5 and TRBJ1-1, with 8 positions matching TRBD1. The junction had 6 bases not matched to a gene; V was cut back by 6 bases and J by 3 bases. This CDR3 is 14 amino acids long. Germline CDR1 reads MNHEY; CDR2 reads SVGAGI. Written as DNA, the CDR3 is TGTGCCAGCAGGTCCGGACAGGGAGACACTGAAGCTTTCTTT. Translating gives CASRSGQGDTEAFF.